In its sample, the clone carrying this T cell receptor (beta chain) ranks as medium-sized (0.01 to 0.1%). The sample is drawn from a study of blood T cell repertoires in COVID-19. Generated by immunoSEQ multiplex PCR, the TCRdb table keeps only in-frame clones and is missing some. The table records about 110,000 clones, 70% to 90% of them present only once. From germline, CDR1 is SGHKS and CDR2 YYEKEE (reference sequence). V was trimmed by 0 bases and J by 4 bases, leaving 11 bases between them. The CDR3 consists of 14 residues. J is TRBJ2-7 and V is TRBV5-5, with D possibly TRBD2 on 5 matching bases. The receptor was derived from a man aged 40-49 years with acute or convalescent COVID-19. The sample comprised peripheral blood. In DNA, the CDR3 is TGTGCCAGCAGCTTGGAGTGGAGGATTTACGAGCAGTACTTC. It codes for CASSLEWRIYEQYF.